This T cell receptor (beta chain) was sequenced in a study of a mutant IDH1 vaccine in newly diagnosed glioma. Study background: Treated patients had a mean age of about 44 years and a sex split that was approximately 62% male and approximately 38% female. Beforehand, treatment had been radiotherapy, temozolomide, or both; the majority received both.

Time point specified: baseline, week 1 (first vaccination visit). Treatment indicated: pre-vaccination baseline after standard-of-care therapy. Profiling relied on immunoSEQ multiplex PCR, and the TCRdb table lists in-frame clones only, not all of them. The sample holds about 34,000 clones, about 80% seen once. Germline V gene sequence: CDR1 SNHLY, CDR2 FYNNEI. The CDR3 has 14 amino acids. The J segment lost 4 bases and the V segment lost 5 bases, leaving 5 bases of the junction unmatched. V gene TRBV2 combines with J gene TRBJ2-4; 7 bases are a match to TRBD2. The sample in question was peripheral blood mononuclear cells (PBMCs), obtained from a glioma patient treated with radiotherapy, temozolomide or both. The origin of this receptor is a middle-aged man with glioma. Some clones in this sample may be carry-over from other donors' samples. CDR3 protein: CASSTGTIKNIQYF. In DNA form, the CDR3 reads TGTGCCAGCAGTACCGGGACTATAAAAAACATTCAGTACTTC.